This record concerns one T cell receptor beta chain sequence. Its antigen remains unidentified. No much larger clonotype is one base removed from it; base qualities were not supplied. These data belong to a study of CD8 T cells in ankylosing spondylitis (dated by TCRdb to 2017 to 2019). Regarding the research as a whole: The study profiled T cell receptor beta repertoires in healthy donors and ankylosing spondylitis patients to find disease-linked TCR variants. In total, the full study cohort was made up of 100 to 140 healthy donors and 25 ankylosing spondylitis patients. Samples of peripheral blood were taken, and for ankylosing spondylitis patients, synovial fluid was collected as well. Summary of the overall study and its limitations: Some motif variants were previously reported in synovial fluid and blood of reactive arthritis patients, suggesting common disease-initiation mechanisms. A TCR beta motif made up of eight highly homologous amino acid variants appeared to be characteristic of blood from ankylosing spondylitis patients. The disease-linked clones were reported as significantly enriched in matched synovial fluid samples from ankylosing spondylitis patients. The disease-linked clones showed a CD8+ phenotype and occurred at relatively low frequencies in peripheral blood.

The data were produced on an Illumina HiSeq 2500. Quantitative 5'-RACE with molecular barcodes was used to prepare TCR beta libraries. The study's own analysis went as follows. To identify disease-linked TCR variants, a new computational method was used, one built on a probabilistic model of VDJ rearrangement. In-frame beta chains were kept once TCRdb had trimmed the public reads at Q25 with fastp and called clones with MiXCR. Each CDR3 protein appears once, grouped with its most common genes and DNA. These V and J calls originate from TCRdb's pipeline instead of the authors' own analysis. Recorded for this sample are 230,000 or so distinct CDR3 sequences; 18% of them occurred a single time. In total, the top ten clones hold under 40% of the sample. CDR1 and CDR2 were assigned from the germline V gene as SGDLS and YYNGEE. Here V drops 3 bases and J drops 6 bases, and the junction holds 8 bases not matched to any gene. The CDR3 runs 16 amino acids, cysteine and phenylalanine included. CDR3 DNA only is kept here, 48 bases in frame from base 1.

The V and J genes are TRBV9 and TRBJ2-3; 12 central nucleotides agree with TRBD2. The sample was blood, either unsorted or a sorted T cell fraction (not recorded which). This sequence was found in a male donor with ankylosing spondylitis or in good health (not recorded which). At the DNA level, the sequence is TGTGCCAGCAGCGAGACTAGCGGGAGATCGTCGGATACGCAGTATTTT. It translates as CASSETSGRSSDTQYF. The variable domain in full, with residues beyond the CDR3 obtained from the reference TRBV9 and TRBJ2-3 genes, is DSGVTQTPKHLITATGQRVTLRCSPRSGDLSVYWYQQSLDQGLQFLIQYYNGEERAKGNILERFSAQQFPDLHSELNLSSLELGDSALYFCASSETSGRSSDTQYFGPGTRLTVL.